This T cell receptor beta chain was recorded in a study of Ad26.COV2.S vaccination and SARS-CoV-2 variants (dated by TCRdb to about 2021). Looking at the study overall: Vaccine-arm donors were drawn from COV1001, a multicentre, randomized, double-blind, placebo-controlled phase I-IIa trial of Ad26.COV2.S in healthy adults. A total of about 30 samples were included in the TCR-sequenced set, comprising roughly 20 Ad26.COV2.S vaccine recipients, 5 placebo recipients and 8 SARS-CoV-2 convalescent individuals. Investigators remained blinded to trial group allocation during experiments and outcome assessment. TCRbeta repertoire sequencing was used to assess the specificity and breadth of SARS-CoV-2-reactive T cell receptors after Ad26.COV2.S vaccination. Trial participants were randomized into five groups of five, in which low-dose or high-dose Ad26.COV2.S was given once or twice, or placebo was given on both occasions. Dosing of Ad26.COV2.S was intramuscular, at either 5x10^10 or 1x10^11 viral particles, delivered as one shot or as two shots spaced 56 days apart.

Concerning this clone: Its antigen is not yet known. Per-base qualities were not stored, and no clone one base away is much larger.

Its CDR3 holds 17 amino acids, cysteine through phenylalanine. The sequence is cut down to CDR3 DNA, 51 bases in frame from base 1. CDR1 and CDR2 are read off the germline V gene as SGHVS and FQNEAQ. Cut back by 5 bases and 2 bases, the V and J ends lie 20 bases apart. The sample's treatment or condition label, in plain terms: about 20 received Ad26.COV2.S at low or high dose, single or two shots; 5 received placebo; per-sample allocation not given. For vaccine and placebo recipients, the sequenced repertoires came from samples collected on day 63 after the first injection. Between 29 July and 7 August 2020, Cohort 1b enrolled about two dozen adults aged 18-55 years at one site in Boston, USA. Ad26.COV2.S was a replication-incompetent adenovirus type 26 vector expressing a prefusion-stabilized SARS-CoV-2 spike protein from the original Wuhan strain. The investigation overall reported the following: Higher spike-specific TCR breadth was observed in Ad26.COV2.S recipients than in placebo recipients (P = 0.0014). The study lacked the statistical power to compare responses across vaccine doses or regimens. After vaccination, spike-specific CD8+ and CD4+ T cell responses were reported to show substantial breadth. According to the authors, total T cell responses may have been underestimated by the TCR breadth and depth analyses. Comparable non-spike TCR breadth was observed between vaccine and placebo recipients, consistent with only spike being contained in the vaccine.

The immunoSEQ Assay was the method used to sequence TCRbeta CDR3 regions. After extraction, genomic DNA underwent amplification by bias-controlled multiplex PCR, followed by high-throughput sequencing. From the authors' description of their analysis: To quantify the absolute abundance of every unique TCRbeta CDR3 region, sequences were collapsed and filtered. T cell fraction was estimated by normalization of TCRbeta template counts to usable DNA, with usable DNA being measured through amplification of reference genes present in all nucleated cells. Repertoire TCRs were annotated as SARS-CoV-2-specific by exact matching of V gene, CDR3 amino acid sequence and J gene to a known reactive TCR set. The reference SARS-CoV-2 TCR set was derived from MIRA and filtered for enrichment in COVID-19-positive ImmuneCODE repertoires, a step that removed public or cross-reactive TCRs. Using the MIRA antigens, annotated TCRs were further analysed by specific ORF or by position within an ORF. Depth was the summed frequency of annotated unique rearrangements, while breadth was defined as annotated unique rearrangements over total unique productive rearrangements. TCR breadth was compared between groups using two-sided Wilcoxon rank-sum tests. Entries here come from immuneACCESS through TCRdb and include only in-frame sequences with V and J called. Some clones fail to appear in such tables; in the studies checked, an unresolved V gene covers under half of the shortfall, and the cause of the remainder is unknown. That table supplies the V and J calls and clone size; D and trimming were determined from the DNA. This sample has about 350,000 clones in its table, and 85% to 90% of those were observed once. About 5% of the sample lies in the top ten.

This receptor was obtained from a person between 18 and 65 years old who received the Ad26.COV2.S COVID-19 vaccine or a placebo. Sequencing used peripheral blood, obtained in a trial of Ad26.COV2.S vaccine versus placebo. The chain couples TRBV7-8 to TRBJ2-3; no confident D gene assignment can be made. Read as DNA, the sequence is TGTGCCAGCAGCCCCACCATGGCGGTAACTACCACAGATACGCAGTATTTT. It encodes CASSPTMAVTTTDTQYF.